The clone carrying this T cell receptor (beta chain) was observed a few times. TCRdb processed the 5' RACE reads anew with MiXCR; each CDR3 protein has one entry. This sample has around 300,000 distinct CDR3 sequences, with over 10% found just once. The ends were cut back, 3 bases at V and 2 bases at J, with 15 bases in the middle. This CDR3 is built from 16 residues. Germline CDR1 is LNHNV and CDR2 is YYDKDF (reference sequence). This specimen comes from a study of T cells after yellow fever vaccination. The sequence came from a man aged 30-40 years who received the YFV17D yellow fever vaccine. The material sequenced was CD4+ T cells sorted from PBMCs, taken 45 days after the yellow fever booster vaccination. The genes are TRBV15 and TRBJ2-3; the D gene is possibly TRBD2 (6 bases). The DNA for the CDR3 is TGTGCCACCAGCAGGGGAGGCGGGACTTTCACAGATACGCAGTATTTT. Amino acids: CATSRGGGTFTDTQYF.